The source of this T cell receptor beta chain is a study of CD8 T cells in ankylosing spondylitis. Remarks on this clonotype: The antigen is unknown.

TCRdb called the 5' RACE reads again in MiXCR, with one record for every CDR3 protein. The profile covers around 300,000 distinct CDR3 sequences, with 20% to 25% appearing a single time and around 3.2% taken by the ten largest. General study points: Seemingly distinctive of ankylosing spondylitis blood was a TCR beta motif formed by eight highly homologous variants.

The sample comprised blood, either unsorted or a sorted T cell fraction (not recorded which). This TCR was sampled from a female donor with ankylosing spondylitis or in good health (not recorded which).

The CDR3 coding sequence is TGCAGTGCCGGGCACCAAGGCGGGCCTAAGAGGCAAGAGACCCAGTACTTC. Translated, it gives CSAGHQGGPKRQETQYF. The chain carries TRBV20-1 and TRBJ2-5; maybe TRBD2 (5 bases). Germline V gene data show CDR1 as DFQATT and CDR2 as SNEGSKA (reference sequence). The CDR3 runs to 17 residues. Trimming removed 6 bases at V and 2 bases at J, with 25 bases between.